This entry describes one TCR beta chain. This sample was taken from a study of blood T cell repertoires in COVID-19. Study-level background: Sources were T cells, B-cell-depleted T cells, or PBMCs; the material itself was cDNA or gDNA.

The table came from immunoSEQ multiplex PCR; TCRdb's copy has only in-frame clones and leaves some out. Of under 200,000 clones listed, around 87% are singletons. Germline loops: CDR1 SGHRS, CDR2 YFSETQ. The CDR3 has 14 amino acids. V gave up 1 base and J gave up 7 bases, with 12 bases separating them. This sequence originates from a man aged 18 to 29 with acute or convalescent COVID-19. Sequenced sample: peripheral blood. The rearrangement joins TRBV5-1 to TRBJ2-1, with TRBD1 as a possible D gene (6 bases). The CDR3 region is CASSLMGAGNEQFF. Written as DNA, the CDR3 is TGCGCCAGCAGCTTGATGGGGGCGGGTAATGAGCAGTTCTTC.